This TCR beta chain derives from a study of human T cells and chemical hapten exposure (dated by TCRdb to the early 2020s). For the wider study: For sensitization, 2% DPC in acetone was applied to a roughly 2 cm by roughly 2 cm area of upper inner arm skin. Blood was sampled from patients pre-sensitization (week 0) and at 2, 6 and about 24 weeks after DPC sensitization. Patch testing on the upper back used Finn chambers containing 0.01% DPC, with scoring done after 6 days according to International Contact Dermatitis Research Group standards. Alopecia areata with under or over 50% scalp involvement, alopecia totalis and alopecia universalis were represented in the patient cohort, which was mostly female. This study followed changes in the peripheral blood TCR repertoire in vivo during primary and secondary sensitization of alopecia patients to the hapten diphenylcyclopropenone (DPC). Patients additionally received weekly therapeutic DPC doses to the scalp throughout the roughly 24-week study period. Blood for TCR sequencing was provided by twenty-nine alopecia patients at one to four time points (pre-sensitization, 2, 6 and 24 weeks). Libraries were pooled for sequencing, and per-sample TCR yields varied mainly because of small differences in library volumes within the pool.

The method behind the library was RACE. Reads for this sample came from a NextSeq 500. During library preparation, unique molecular identifiers were attached to individual cDNA molecules so that TCRs could be counted quantitatively and reproducibly. Each blood RNA sample was used to sequence both TCR alpha and TCR beta chains. The original methods were these. Samples had a median of about 96,000 TCRs, with a range from about 23,224 to 750,000. V, J and CDR3 annotation of the TCR reads was carried out using the Decombinator software suite. To make PS versus PT1 abundance plots, every sample was subsampled to the same number of TCRs (28,000). TCRs were defined as expanded if absent before sensitization and observed at least eight times at the 2-week time point. TCRdb's own reprocessing of the public reads used fastp at Q25 and MiXCR and kept productive beta chains. Here each entry gathers all rows of one CDR3 protein and keeps the most common genes and DNA. The V and J calls were determined by TCRdb, not by the authors. For this sample the table gives about 340,000 distinct CDR3 sequences, of which around 7% were detected only once. Less than 10% of the sample belongs to the ten largest clones.

Sample time point, as interpreted from the label and publication: patch test 1, 2 weeks after DPC sensitization. The sample's treatment or condition label, decoded: therapeutic diphenylcyclopropenone sensitization with weekly scalp DPC. Blood at each patch-test visit was drawn before the patch test was applied. Eligible patients were aged 18 to 70, diagnosed with alopecia, deemed suitable for DPC therapy, and excluded if pregnant. Total RNA was extracted from unfractionated whole blood that had been collected in Tempus Blood RNA tubes. Study-level results and caveats: Compared with pre-sensitization or healthy control sets, expanded TCRs formed significantly more large CDR3 similarity clusters, which is consistent with antigen-driven responses. Patch test score correlated positively with the number of PT1 expanded TCRs, reaching significance at thresholds 8, 16 and 32 but not at 4. After repeated subsampling, changes were observed in the strength of the expansion versus patch-test correlation and in the threshold at which the correlation became significant. All patients had alopecia, a presumed autoimmune disease, so their immune response might differ from that of healthy individuals. DPC sensitization did not change how many TCRs were above 1 in 1000 frequency, and no evidence was found of alterations in global repertoire structure.

In regard to this clonotype: Its binding antigen is unknown. No base quality information exists; no much larger clone differs at one position.

Sample: whole blood, taken in connection with sensitization to the hapten diphenylcyclopropenone (DPC). The sequence was collected from a woman aged 18-30 years with alopecia areata. Some clones in this sample may be carry-over from other donors' samples.

This receptor carries the CDR3 CAISEWNDRRSGNTIYF. The nucleotide sequence is TGTGCCATCAGTGAGTGGAATGACAGACGCTCTGGAAACACCATATATTTT. The receptor chain draws on TRBV10-3 and TRBJ1-3; TRBD1 is a weak D gene call, 5 bases matching. The CDR3 starts with the cysteine, ends with the phenylalanine, and has 17 residues. Of the read, only the CDR3 DNA is kept; its 51 bases are in frame from base 1. The germline V gene provides CDR1 ENHRY and CDR2 SYGVKD. V loses 1 base of germline sequence and J loses 0 bases, and the interval between the two ends is 13 bases.